Following are 22 T cell receptor beta chains from one sample sequenced in a study of blood T cell repertoires in COVID-19. The assay was immunoSEQ multiplex PCR, and TCRdb's table has in-frame clones only and misses some. Found here are a few hundred thousand clones, about 91% of them singletons; the top ten hold about 4.6%. The sample taken for sequencing was peripheral blood. These receptors came from a woman aged 40 to 49 who had recovered from COVID-19.

The rearrangement links TRBV6-6 to TRBJ1-1; no clear D. V was cut by 0 bases and J by 13 bases, with 15 bases left in between. From germline, CDR1 is MNHNY and CDR2 SVGAGI (reference sequence). This CDR3 has 13 residues. The CDR3 spells CASSYSLANSGFF. As DNA, the CDR3 is TGTGCCAGCAGTTACTCGTTGGCAAACTCAGGTTTCTTT.

The rearrangement joins TRBV10-1 to TRBJ2-7, with 8 bases identical to TRBD1. CDR1 and CDR2 from the germline V gene are WNHNN and SYGVQD (reference sequence). The CDR3 has 14 residues. V was clipped by 3 bases and J by 0 bases; unmatched bases: 1. CDR3 sequence reads: CASSEGQGSYEQYF. CDR3 nucleotides: TGCGCCAGCAGTGAAGGACAGGGCTCCTACGAGCAGTACTTC.

V usage is TRBV19 and J usage is TRBJ1-5, with 8 bases fitting TRBD1. CDR3 length: 16 residues. V dropped 6 bases and J dropped 0; count of bases not matched to a gene: 7. Germline V CDR1 and CDR2: LNHDA, SQIVND (reference sequence). The CDR3 is CASSHGQGISNQPQHF. In DNA form, the CDR3 reads TGTGCCAGTAGCCACGGACAGGGTATTAGCAATCAGCCCCAGCATTTT.

Concerning this clone: A read error may account for a junction end that differs from germline. The chain recombines TRBV3-1 (or the pseudogene TRBV3-2) with TRBJ1-1; 12 nucleotides match TRBD1. Germline CDR1 and CDR2: LGHDT and YNNKEL (reference sequence). CDR3 size: 20 residues. In nucleotides, the CDR3 is TGTGCCAGCAGCCAAAGTGGAAGGGACAGGGGGCTTCGGGTGAACACTGGAGCTTTCTTT. Amino acids: CASSQSGRDRGLRVNTGAFF.

The chain links TRBV7-8 to TRBJ1-2; a weak D match, TRBD1 (6 bases). Looked up from germline, CDR1 is SGHVS and CDR2 is FQNEAQ. The CDR3 spans 12 residues. Trimming cost V 3 bases and J 6 bases, with 8 bases left between them. The CDR3 is CASSLNRDGYTF. DNA for the CDR3: TGTGCCAGCAGCTTGAACAGGGATGGCTACACCTTC.

The rearrangement joins TRBV5-4 to TRBJ1-1; tentatively, D is TRBD1 (6 bases). Germline V lookup: CDR1 SGHNT, CDR2 YYREEE (reference sequence). V dropped 5 bases and J dropped 1 base, with 12 bases sitting between them. The CDR3 has 14 amino acids. CDR3 nucleotide sequence: TGTGCCAGCAGATCCGGGACACCGAACACTGAAGCTTTCTTT. It encodes CASRSGTPNTEAFF.

The chain is built from TRBV7-9 and TRBJ1-2; the D is unclear. The CDR3 covers 15 residues. The V gene lost 1 base and the J gene lost 6 bases, with 15 bases spanning the gap. Germline V gene data show CDR1 as SEHNR and CDR2 as FQNEAQ (reference sequence). For the CDR3, the DNA is TGTGCCAGCAGCTTAGATTGGGGAGGGAACCATGGCTACACCTTC. Its translation: CASSLDWGGNHGYTF.

This chain uses TRBV13 with TRBJ2-1; TRBD2 aligns across 10 bases. The CDR3 length is 15 residues. V trimming: 5 bases; J trimming: 8 bases; junction bases outside the gene matches: 9. CDR1 and CDR2 from the germline V gene are PRHDT and FYEKMQ (reference sequence). The CDR3 loop reads CASSHIAGGPHEQFF. The DNA of the CDR3 is TGTGCCAGCAGCCATATAGCGGGAGGCCCCCATGAGCAGTTCTTC.

CDR3 amino acids: CASSAGEGETQYF. The CDR3 DNA follows: TGTGCCAGCAGCGCAGGGGAGGGAGAGACCCAGTACTTC. V and J are TRBV7-2 and TRBJ2-5, with D maybe TRBD2 (7 bases). Per germline, CDR1 SGHTA and CDR2 FQGNSA. The CDR3 is 13 residues long. The germline V and J ends were trimmed by 5 bases and 4 bases, with 11 bases remaining between them.

The chain has TRBV10-3 and TRBJ1-6; TRBD1 is a possible D gene (5 bases). Trimming removed 6 bases at V and 15 bases at J, with 12 bases between. The V gene's germline CDR1 is ENHRY and CDR2 SYGVKD. This CDR3 has 11 amino acids. CDR3 coding DNA: TGTGCCATCAGCTCCGGGACTAACCTCCACTTT. This sequence encodes CAISSGTNLHF.

This clone was observed once. J is TRBJ2-1 and V is TRBV20-1; D is possibly TRBD2 (6 bases). Trimming shortened V by 2 bases and J by 8 bases, and 7 bases separated the two germline ends. The CDR3 spans 11 residues. Germline values: CDR1 DFQATT, CDR2 SNEGSKA (reference sequence). This CDR3 reads CSARTSYEQFF. In DNA, the CDR3 is TGCAGTGCTAGAACTAGCTATGAGCAGTTCTTC.

V gene TRBV15 combines with J gene TRBJ1-4, with D perhaps TRBD1 (5 bases). The length of the CDR3 is 16 residues. V dropped 0 bases and J dropped 8 bases, with 16 bases sitting between them. Germline CDR1 reads LNHNV; CDR2 reads YYDKDF (reference sequence). The CDR3 reads CATSRDLAGIGEKLFF. Here the CDR3 DNA reads TGTGCCACCAGCAGAGATCTCGCAGGGATTGGGGAAAAACTGTTTTTT.

This chain connects TRBV7-9 to TRBJ2-1; perhaps TRBD2 as D (7 bases). Looked up from germline, CDR1 is SEHNR and CDR2 is FQNEAQ (reference sequence). V was shortened by 5 bases and J by 7 bases, with 21 bases between the two germline ends. The CDR3 has 16 residues. DNA for the CDR3: TGTGCCAGCAGCCCGCCTAGGGGGGGGGCCGAAAATGAGCAGTTCTTC. Protein: CASSPPRGGAENEQFF.

The chain uses TRBV24-1 and TRBJ2-7; TRBD2 agrees at 8 bases. Germline V gene data show CDR1 as KGHDR and CDR2 as SFDVKD. V gave up 9 bases and J gave up 4 bases; unmatched junction bases: 10. CDR3 length: 14 amino acids. CDR3 coding DNA: TGTGCCACCGTACCGGGGGGGAGCCCTTACGAGCAGTACGTC. This translates into CATVPGGSPYEQYV.

The chain's CDR3 is CASSPWDRGDEQFF. The CDR3 nucleotides read TGTGCCAGCAGCCCCTGGGACAGGGGGGATGAGCAGTTCTTC. The V call is TRBV7-9, the J call TRBJ2-1; 11 bases are shared with TRBD1. V lost 5 bases, J lost 8 bases, and 5 bases stayed unmatched. The germline gives CDR1 SEHNR, CDR2 FQNEAQ (reference sequence). The CDR3 is 14 residues long.

V usage is TRBV27 and J usage is TRBJ1-5; D is unclear. Trimming pared 4 bases from V and 4 bases from J, leaving 5 bases between. In germline, CDR1 is MNHEY, CDR2 SMNVEV (reference sequence). This CDR3 spans 12 amino acids. CDR3 sequence (DNA): TGTGCCAGCAGTTCTTTAAATCAGCCCCAGCATTTT. Protein sequence: CASSSLNQPQHF.

The chain employs TRBV18 and TRBJ2-5, with D perhaps TRBD2 (6 bases). Germline V gene lookup returns CDR1 KGHSH and CDR2 LQKENI. Between the trimmed V and J ends, which lost 7 bases and 4 bases, there was a span of 16 bases. The CDR3 is 14 amino acids. The CDR3 loop reads CASYGGASGETQYF. The CDR3 DNA sequence: TGTGCCAGCTACGGAGGGGCCTCCGGAGAGACCCAGTACTTC. Based on the CDR3 plus reference TRBV18 and TRBJ2-5, the full variable domain is NAGVMQNPRHLVRRRGQEARLRCSPMKGHSHVYWYRQLPEEGLKFMVYLQKENIIDESGMPKERFSAEFPKEGPSILRIQQVVRGDSAAYFCASYGGASGETQYFGPGTRLLVL.

The chain couples TRBV19 to TRBJ2-1; 14 bases match TRBD2. This CDR3 region has 20 residues. Per germline, CDR1 LNHDA and CDR2 SQIVND (reference sequence). The junction had 10 bases not matched to a gene; V was cut back by 3 bases and J by 0 bases. Here the CDR3 DNA reads TGTGCCAGTAGTATCGGACTAGCGGGGGGCCGAGGTAGCTCCTACAATGAGCAGTTCTTC. This encodes CASSIGLAGGRGSSYNEQFF. Looking up the rest from reference TRBV19 and TRBJ2-1 gives the full variable domain: DGGITQSPKYLFRKEGQNVTLSCEQNLNHDAMYWYRQDPGQGLRLIYYSQIVNDFQKGDIAEGYSVSREKKESFPLTVTSAQKNPTAFYLCASSIGLAGGRGSSYNEQFFGPGTRLTVL.

The chain is built from TRBV7-9 and TRBJ1-4; no clear D. The CDR3 totals 16 residues. Between the trimmed V and J ends, which lost 6 bases and 5 bases, there was a span of 19 bases. The germline gives CDR1 SEHNR, CDR2 FQNEAQ (reference sequence). CDR3 bases: TGTGCCAGCAGTTATTCGACGGGAGGCTGGAATGAAAAACTGTTTTTT. It translates to CASSYSTGGWNEKLFF.

This clone was seen more than once but under ten times. The J gene is TRBJ1-6, the V gene TRBV3-1 (or the pseudogene TRBV3-2); D possibly corresponds to TRBD1 (5 bases). Looked up from germline, CDR1 is LGHDT and CDR2 is YNNKEL (reference sequence). This CDR3 contains 16 residues. V was pared by 0 bases and J by 5 bases, with 11 bases between. The CDR3 region has the DNA TGTGCCAGCAGCCAAGATGGGCGGACACATAATTCACCCCTCCACTTT. Its translation: CASSQDGRTHNSPLHF.

The chain recombines TRBV15 with TRBJ2-2; 11 bases agree with TRBD2. Trimming took 6 bases from V and 1 from J; bases not matched to a gene: 1. This CDR3 comprises 15 residues. CDR1 and CDR2 (germline): LNHNV, YYDKDF (reference sequence). The CDR3 spells CATRTSGGNTGELFF. CDR3 DNA: TGTGCCACCAGAACTAGCGGGGGGAACACCGGGGAGCTGTTTTTT.

The V and J genes are TRBV9 and TRBJ1-1; TRBD1 is a possible D gene (5 bases). CDR3 length: 15 amino acids. CDR1 is SGDLS and CDR2 is YYNGEE in the germline V gene. With 4 bases removed from V and 4 bases from J, the gap between germline ends came to 17 bases. CDR3 nucleotide sequence: TGTGCCAGCAGCCCTTTTGACCAGGGTAGCACTGAAGCTTTCTTT. This encodes CASSPFDQGSTEAFF.